The 19 T cell receptor beta chains in this list originate from one sample, sequenced in a study of neurological immune-mediated disorders. TCRdb fed the 5' RACE reads into MiXCR, producing one record per CDR3 protein. Of tens of thousands of distinct CDR3 sequences in the sample, approximately 6.2% were seen once. The sample consisted of CD4+ T cells from blood. The receptors originated from a woman aged 18 to 35 with multiple sclerosis.

This clonotype was counted at least ten times. The genes are TRBV20-1 and TRBJ2-3; D is ambiguous. The CDR3 has 12 amino acids. Germline V gene sequence: CDR1 DFQATT, CDR2 SNEGSKA (reference sequence). The V gene lost 5 bases and the J gene lost 4 bases, with 10 bases spanning the gap. The CDR3 bases are TGCAGTGCTTCCGACGAGGCAGATACGCAGTATTTT. Its protein product is CSASDEADTQYF.

This clonotype was picked up many times. This chain connects TRBV14 to TRBJ1-2; possible D gene TRBD1, 5 bases. Trimming left V 3 bases short and J 2 bases short, with 10 bases between. Germline V CDR1 and CDR2: SGHDN, FVKESK. CDR3 size: 14 residues. The CDR3 coding sequence is TGTGCCAGCAGCCAGTCCAGGGTGAACTATGGCTACACCTTC. Residues: CASSQSRVNYGYTF.

This clonotype was counted at least ten times. This chain uses TRBV7-2 with TRBJ2-1; 7 nucleotides match TRBD1. V was pared by 4 bases and J by 2 bases, with 5 bases of the junction left unmatched. Germline CDR1 is SGHTA and CDR2 is FQGNSA. This CDR3 spans 15 amino acids. This CDR3 is CASSYRGRAYNEQFF. DNA of the CDR3: TGTGCCAGCAGCTACAGGGGAAGGGCCTACAATGAGCAGTTCTTC.

This clonotype was observed a handful of times. This rearrangement joins TRBV29-1 to TRBJ2-5, with a weak D call TRBD2 (6 bases). Germline V lookup: CDR1 SQVTM, CDR2 ANQGSEA. CDR3 length: 14 amino acids. V lost 5 bases and J 4 bases, leaving 17 bases between the germline ends. The DNA of the CDR3 is TGCAGCGTTTTCGCGGCACGGGGGTCAGAGACCCAGTACTTC. Translating it yields CSVFAARGSETQYF.

The sample holds many counts of this clonotype. V is TRBV5-1 and J is TRBJ1-4; 12 bases align to TRBD1. The CDR3 runs 15 residues. J gave up 8 bases and V 4 bases, and 6 bases lay outside the gene matches. In germline, CDR1 is SGHRS, CDR2 YFSETQ. Here the CDR3 DNA reads TGCGCCAGCAGCGACCGGGACAGGGGGCTCGAAAAACTGTTTTTT. Its protein product is CASSDRDRGLEKLFF.

This clonotype showed up many times. The rearrangement uses TRBV10-3 and TRBJ1-1; no clear D. Germline V gene lookup returns CDR1 ENHRY and CDR2 SYGVKD. V was cut by 4 bases and J by 8 bases, with 8 bases left in between. The CDR3 has 11 amino acids. The CDR3: CAISARSEAFF. In nucleotides, the CDR3 is TGTGCCATCAGTGCTCGGTCCGAAGCTTTCTTT.

The DNA for the CDR3 is TGTGCCAGTAGTATCGCCGGAAACACCATATATTTT. The encoded protein is CASSIAGNTIYF. V gene TRBV19 combines with J gene TRBJ1-3; D ambiguous. Germline values: CDR1 LNHDA, CDR2 SQIVND (reference sequence). V gave up 3 bases and J gave up 4 bases, with 4 bases separating them. The CDR3 extends over 12 amino acids.

This clonotype has a count of ten or more. The rearrangement links TRBV5-6 to TRBJ2-1; D perhaps matches TRBD2 (7 bases). Trimming pared 4 bases from V and 6 bases from J, leaving 14 bases between. CDR1 SGHDT and CDR2 YYEEEE come from the germline V gene. The CDR3 has 14 residues. The DNA for the CDR3 is TGTGCCAGCAGCGAGGGGGGGGTTAGCAATGAGCAGTTCTTC. It specifies CASSEGGVSNEQFF.

The table lists this clonotype with many counts. The genes are TRBV20-1 and TRBJ2-5, with TRBD1 identical over 7 bases. Per germline, CDR1 DFQATT and CDR2 SNEGSKA (reference sequence). The CDR3 is made up of 15 amino acids. The V and J ends lost 3 bases and 0 bases, in that order; junction bases with no gene match: 7. CDR3 in DNA: TGCAGTGCTAGGACGCCCCAGGGGGACCAAGAGACCCAGTACTTC. Amino acid sequence: CSARTPQGDQETQYF.

This clonotype was recorded at least ten times. The V call is TRBV5-1, the J call TRBJ2-7; tentatively, D is TRBD2 (5 bases). Germline V gene data show CDR1 as SGHRS and CDR2 as YFSETQ. The CDR3 totals 14 residues. Trimming pared 0 bases from V and 3 bases from J, leaving 10 bases between. In DNA form, the CDR3 reads TGCGCCAGCAGCTTGGTGGACGAGGGCTACGAGCAGTACTTC. Translated, it gives CASSLVDEGYEQYF.

This clonotype was picked up a small number of times. The gene calls are TRBV24-1 and TRBJ2-3, with TRBD2 matching 8 bases. This CDR3 has 14 amino acids. The germline V gene has CDR1 KGHDR and CDR2 SFDVKD. Unmatched junction bases numbered 3, after V lost 4 bases and J lost 4 bases. In DNA form, the CDR3 reads TGTGCCACCAGTGACGGGGGGGGCGCAGATACGCAGTATTTT. This codes for CATSDGGGADTQYF.

The V gene is TRBV27, the J gene TRBJ2-1; TRBD2 agrees at 7 bases. From germline, CDR1 is MNHEY and CDR2 SMNVEV (reference sequence). J was trimmed by 9 bases and V by 5 bases; bases with no gene match: 10. The CDR3 contains 14 residues. Here the CDR3 reads CASSRNGGSAEQFF. CDR3 DNA: TGTGCCAGCAGTCGAAATGGCGGGAGTGCTGAGCAGTTCTTC.

This clonotype appeared many times. The J gene is TRBJ2-1, the V gene TRBV10-3; no clear D. Germline CDR1 and CDR2: ENHRY and SYGVKD. Trimming removed 0 bases at V and 4 bases at J, with 10 bases between. This CDR3 is built from 15 residues. This CDR3 is CAISESTLVYNEQFF. As DNA, the CDR3 is TGTGCCATCAGTGAGTCGACTTTGGTGTACAATGAGCAGTTCTTC.

This clonotype was detected many times. This rearrangement joins TRBV2 to TRBJ2-7, with D tentatively TRBD1 (6 bases). There are 15 residues in the CDR3. Trimming shortened V by 2 bases and J by 1 base, and 12 bases separated the two germline ends. Germline V CDR1 and CDR2: SNHLY, FYNNEI. The CDR3 region has the DNA TGTGCCAGCAGTGAATCAGGGGCCCGATCCTACGAGCAGTACTTC. Its translation is CASSESGARSYEQYF.

This clonotype was detected many times. This chain connects TRBV12-3 or TRBV12-4 to TRBJ2-6, with D perhaps matching TRBD1 (6 bases). The CDR3 runs to 17 residues. Trimming stripped 5 bases from V and 0 bases from J, with 14 bases between. As DNA, the CDR3 is TGTGCCAGCAGTCCTTGGACAGCCCTCTCTGGGGCCAACGTCCTGACTTTC. Protein product: CASSPWTALSGANVLTF.

V usage is TRBV7-9 and J usage is TRBJ2-7; maybe TRBD1 (6 bases). Per germline, CDR1 SEHNR and CDR2 FQNEAQ (reference sequence). The CDR3 is 13 residues long. The V end lost 7 bases, the J end lost 2 bases, and 12 bases lay between the germline ends. The CDR3 loop is CASNTGQPYEQYF. CDR3 bases: TGTGCCAGCAACACAGGACAGCCCTACGAGCAGTACTTC. Drawing the rest from reference TRBV7-9 and TRBJ2-7, the complete variable domain is DTGVSQNPRHKITKRGQNVTFRCDPISEHNRLYWYRQTLGQGPEFLTYFQNEAQLEKSRLLSDRFSAERPKGSFSTLEIQRTEQGDSAMYLCASNTGQPYEQYFGPGTRLTVT.

This clonotype was seen at least ten times. The chain recombines TRBV5-1 with TRBJ2-7; TRBD2 aligns across 7 bases. Unmatched junction bases numbered 7, after V lost 0 bases and J lost 4 bases. CDR3 length equals 15 residues. Germline-derived CDR1 and CDR2 are SGHRS and YFSETQ. The chain's CDR3 is CASSLVPGLSYEQYF. CDR3 coding DNA: TGCGCCAGCAGCTTGGTCCCGGGACTATCATACGAGCAGTACTTC.

In this sample, this clonotype turned up a few times. The chain recombines TRBV29-1 with TRBJ2-7, with D possibly TRBD1 on 6 matching bases. This CDR3 has 12 amino acids. V was clipped by 6 bases and J by 3 bases, with 12 bases between them. Germline V gene lookup returns CDR1 SQVTM and CDR2 ANQGSEA. CDR3 amino acids: CSVDSPNYEQYF. DNA for the CDR3: TGCAGCGTGGACAGCCCTAACTACGAGCAGTACTTC.

There are many counts of this clonotype. The rearrangement joins TRBV28 to TRBJ2-3; D is ambiguous. Deletions cut 3 bases from V and 6 bases from J, with 10 bases between. The CDR3 consists of 13 residues. The germline gives CDR1 MDHEN, CDR2 SYDVKM. CDR3 sequence: CASSLIVGDTQYF. In nucleotides, the CDR3 is TGTGCCAGCAGTTTGATAGTAGGTGATACGCAGTATTTT.